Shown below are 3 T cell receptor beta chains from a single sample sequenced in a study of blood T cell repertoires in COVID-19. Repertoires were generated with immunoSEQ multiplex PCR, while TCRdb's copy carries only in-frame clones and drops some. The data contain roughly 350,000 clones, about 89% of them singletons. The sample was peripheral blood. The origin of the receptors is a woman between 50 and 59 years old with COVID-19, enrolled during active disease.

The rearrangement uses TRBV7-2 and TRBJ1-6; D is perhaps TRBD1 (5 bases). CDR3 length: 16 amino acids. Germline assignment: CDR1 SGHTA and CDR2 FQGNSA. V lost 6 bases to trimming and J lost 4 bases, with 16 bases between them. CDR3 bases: TGTGCCAGCAGATCTCAGGGAAACGCTTATAATTCACCCCTCCACTTT. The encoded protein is CASRSQGNAYNSPLHF.

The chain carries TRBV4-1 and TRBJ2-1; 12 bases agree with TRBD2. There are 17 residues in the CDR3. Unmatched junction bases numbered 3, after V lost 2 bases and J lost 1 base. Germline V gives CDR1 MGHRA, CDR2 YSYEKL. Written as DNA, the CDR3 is TGCGCCAGCAGCCAACCGACTAGCGGGAGATCCTACAATGAGCAGTTCTTC. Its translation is CASSQPTSGRSYNEQFF.

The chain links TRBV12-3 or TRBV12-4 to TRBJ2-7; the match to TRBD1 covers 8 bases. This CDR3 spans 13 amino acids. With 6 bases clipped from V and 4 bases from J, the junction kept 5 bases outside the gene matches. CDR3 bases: TGTGCCAGCAGGAGACAGGGGTCTTACGAGCAGTACTTC. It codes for CASRRQGSYEQYF.